This entry lists 20 T cell receptor beta chains sequenced from one sample in a study of a mutant IDH1 vaccine in newly diagnosed glioma. Antigens of these TCRs are unknown. Measured with immunoSEQ multiplex PCR; TCRdb has only the in-frame clones, and not every one. The sample shows fewer than 55,000 clones, around 60% of them seen only once. The sample's time point: week 47, end of study. The investigators gave 300 ug of mutant IDH1 20-mer peptide in each vaccine dose, together with topical imiquimod. Here the sequenced sample was peripheral blood mononuclear cells (PBMCs), taken from a glioma patient whose treatment included an IDH1 peptide vaccine. These receptors came from a middle-aged man with glioma. Some clones in this sample may be carry-over from other donors' samples.

V usage is TRBV12-5 and J usage is TRBJ1-2, with 8 bases identical to TRBD1. The CDR3 loop spans 16 amino acids. J lost 7 bases, V lost 2 bases, and 12 bases had no gene match. Germline assignment: CDR1 LGHNT and CDR2 FRNRAP. The CDR3 reads CASGLRLSGTGGGYTF. The CDR3 coding sequence is TGTGCTAGTGGTTTGCGCCTTTCCGGGACAGGCGGTGGCTACACCTTC.

The rearrangement links TRBV12-2 to TRBJ2-7; the D segment call TRBD1 is taken from the table without a DNA check. TRBV12-2 is an annotated pseudogene. This CDR3 spans 13 amino acids. The CDR3 DNA reads TGTGCAAGTCGCTCGGGACATCACTACGAGCAGTACTTC. Encoded protein: CASRSGHHYEQYF.

Concerning this clone: This same CDR3 is encoded by further DNA sequences in the sample. V is TRBV5-4 and J is TRBJ1-5; perhaps TRBD1 as D (5 bases). Trimming pared 0 bases from V and 1 base from J, leaving 8 bases between. CDR3 length equals 15 residues. CDR1 is SGHNT and CDR2 is YYREEE in the germline V gene (reference sequence). The CDR3 DNA reads TGTGCCAGCAGCTTGGGTGGGACCAGCAATCAGCCCCAGCATTTT. This encodes CASSLGGTSNQPQHF. Based on the CDR3 plus reference TRBV5-4 and TRBJ1-5, the full variable domain is ETGVTQSPTHLIKTRGQQVTLRCSSQSGHNTVSWYQQALGQGPQFIFQYYREEENGRGNFPPRFSGLQFPNYSSELNVNALELDDSALYLCASSLGGTSNQPQHFGDGTRLSIL.

The CDR3 is CASSQQPRGGEAFF. In DNA form, the CDR3 reads TGTGCCAGCAGCCAACAGCCCCGCGGAGGTGAAGCTTTCTTT. This chain uses TRBV14 with TRBJ1-1; D remains unclear. Germline V gene data show CDR1 as SGHDN and CDR2 as FVKESK. Trimming shortened V by 2 bases and J by 7 bases, and 14 bases separated the two germline ends. The CDR3 extends over 14 amino acids. Supplemented by reference TRBV14 and TRBJ1-1, the full variable domain reads EAGVTQFPSHSVIEKGQTVTLRCDPISGHDNLYWYRRVMGKEIKFLLHFVKESKQDESGMPNNRFLAERTGGTYSTLKVQPAELEDSGVYFCASSQQPRGGEAFFGQGTRLTVV.

DNA of the CDR3: TGTGCCAGCAGCCCTTTTTTCGACTCCCTCGAGCAGTACTTC. This encodes CASSPFFDSLEQYF. J is TRBJ2-7 and V is TRBV7-9; D not resolved. Germline V gene lookup returns CDR1 SEHNR and CDR2 FQNEAQ (reference sequence). The CDR3 has 14 amino acids. The V end lost 5 bases, the J end lost 6 bases, and 17 bases lay between the germline ends.

The chain links TRBV4-1 to TRBJ2-3; maybe TRBD2 (5 bases). CDR3 length equals 13 residues. V was trimmed by 3 bases and J by 6 bases, leaving 10 bases between them. Germline CDR1 and CDR2: MGHRA and YSYEKL. The CDR3 region is CASSQETRDTQYF. CDR3 in DNA: TGCGCCAGCAGCCAGGAAACTAGGGATACGCAGTATTTT.

This clone was seen a handful of times. V usage is TRBV10-1 and J usage is TRBJ2-7, with D possibly being TRBD1 or TRBD2 (5 bases each). The germline CDR1 and CDR2 sequences are WNHNN and SYGVQD (reference sequence). The CDR3 spans 14 residues. V lost 0 bases, J lost 7 bases, and 13 bases lay in between. The CDR3 nucleotides read TGCGCCAGCAGTGAGTCCGGCAGGGCGGGTGAGCAGTACTTC. Its translation is CASSESGRAGEQYF.

The rearrangement uses TRBV19 and TRBJ2-1; TRBD2 matches at 7 bases. The germline gives CDR1 LNHDA, CDR2 SQIVND (reference sequence). The CDR3 is 15 amino acids. V lost 6 bases to trimming and J lost 0 bases; unmatched junction nucleotides: 5. DNA of the CDR3: TGTGCCAGTAGGAACCTAGCGGTCTCCTACAATGAGCAGTTCTTC. This translates into CASRNLAVSYNEQFF.

The table lists this clone with a count of one. DNA for the CDR3: TGTGCCAGCAGCTTAGCAGAGTACAATGAGCAGTTCTTC. Protein product: CASSLAEYNEQFF. The rearrangement links TRBV7-2 to TRBJ2-1; D gene unclear. Trimming left V 0 bases short and J 4 bases short, with 4 bases between. The CDR3 runs to 13 residues. Per the germline V gene, CDR1 is SGHTA and CDR2 is FQGNSA.

V is TRBV6-5 and J is TRBJ1-5, with 10 bases that match TRBD1. Germline V gene data show CDR1 as MNHEY and CDR2 as SVGAGI. V was pared by 5 bases and J by 2 bases, with 3 bases of the junction left unmatched. This CDR3 region has 15 residues. DNA for the CDR3: TGTGCCAGCAGTACGACAGGGGGCGGCAATCAGCCCCAGCATTTT. Translated: CASSTTGGGNQPQHF.

The chain recombines TRBV6-6 with TRBJ1-2; TRBD1 matches 7 bases. Per germline, CDR1 MNHNY and CDR2 SVGAGI (reference sequence). With V trimmed by 5 bases and J by 4 bases, 10 bases remained unmatched. The CDR3 loop spans 15 amino acids. CDR3 nucleotide sequence: TGTGCCAGCAGTAACCCCCTACAGGGGATCTATGGCTACACCTTC. Translated: CASSNPLQGIYGYTF.

This clone was seen more than once but under ten times. The genes are TRBV29-1 and TRBJ1-4, with 7 nucleotides matching TRBD1. The CDR3 loop spans 13 amino acids. V lost 4 bases to trimming and J lost 5 bases; unmatched junction nucleotides: 4. Germline V gives CDR1 SQVTM, CDR2 ANQGSEA. As DNA, the CDR3 is TGCAGCGTTGCAGGGGGGCAGAATGAAAAACTGTTTTTT. Protein: CSVAGGQNEKLFF.

The V call is TRBV6-1, the J call TRBJ2-3; 9 bases fit TRBD2. The CDR3 length is 15 residues. V shed 0 bases, J shed 6 bases, and the junction held 4 bases outside the gene matches. Germline loops: CDR1 MNHNS, CDR2 SASEGT. Here the CDR3 reads CASSEAAGLADTQYF. CDR3 bases: TGTGCCAGCAGTGAAGCAGCGGGACTAGCTGATACGCAGTATTTT.

This clone appeared a few times. The rearrangement links TRBV30 to TRBJ2-7, with 9 bases lining up with TRBD1. Germline assignment: CDR1 GTSNPN and CDR2 SVGIG (reference sequence). CDR3 length: 15 amino acids. Losses at the gene ends were 1 base for V and 4 bases for J; bases not matched to a gene: 8. This chain's CDR3 is CAWSDTTGGRYEQYF. DNA of the CDR3: TGTGCCTGGAGTGATACGACAGGGGGTCGGTACGAGCAGTACTTC.

The chain joins TRBV27 to TRBJ2-7; D tentatively fits TRBD1 or TRBD2 (5 bases each). The length of the CDR3 is 15 residues. V was clipped by 3 bases and J by 0 bases, with 12 bases between them. Germline lookup yields CDR1 MNHEY and CDR2 SMNVEV (reference sequence). The CDR3 DNA reads TGTGCCAGCAGTTTCCAGGGACCCGGCTCCTACGAGCAGTACTTC. Translation gives CASSFQGPGSYEQYF.

This chain uses TRBV7-9 with TRBJ2-7, with D unresolved. CDR1 is SEHNR and CDR2 is FQNEAQ in the germline V gene (reference sequence). The CDR3 loop spans 12 amino acids. Trimming pared 2 bases from V and 7 bases from J, leaving 9 bases between. The CDR3 DNA reads as TGTGCCAGCAGCTTATCAAGACCGGAGCAGTACTTC. This gives the protein CASSLSRPEQYF.

The chain uses TRBV7-4 and TRBJ2-7; D remains ambiguous. Germline V gives CDR1 SGHVT, CDR2 SQSDAQ. V was shortened by 2 bases and J by 6 bases, with 5 bases between the two germline ends. This CDR3 is 11 amino acids long. Written as DNA, the CDR3 is TGTGCCAGCAGCTTAAGGTTCGAGCAGTACTTC. Residues: CASSLRFEQYF.

This chain uses TRBV19 with TRBJ1-1; D may be TRBD1 (5 bases). Germline CDR1 reads LNHDA; CDR2 reads SQIVND (reference sequence). There are 16 residues in the CDR3. V lost 6 bases and J lost 3, with 20 bases in between. CDR3 in amino acids: CASSWAAGRRDTEAFF. The CDR3 DNA reads TGTGCCAGTAGCTGGGCGGCAGGGAGGAGGGACACTGAAGCTTTCTTT.

This clone was counted a few times. The gene calls are TRBV5-4 and TRBJ1-1, with a possible D match to TRBD1 (6 bases). Trimming cost V 4 bases and J 4 bases, with 14 bases left between them. Germline loops: CDR1 SGHNT, CDR2 YYREEE (reference sequence). This CDR3 spans 14 amino acids. The CDR3 DNA is TGTGCCAGCAGCAGCGGGGGCGGGGCCACTGAAGCTTTCTTT. Encoded protein: CASSSGGGATEAFF.

This chain uses TRBV25-1 with TRBJ2-2, with D possibly matching TRBD2 (6 bases). The CDR3 runs to 14 residues. Trimming removed 5 bases at V and 3 bases at J, with 10 bases between. Germline CDR1 MGHDK, CDR2 SYGVNS. The CDR3 region has the DNA TGTGCCAGCAGTCTACTAGCTTACACCGGGGAGCTGTTTTTT. This encodes CASSLLAYTGELFF.